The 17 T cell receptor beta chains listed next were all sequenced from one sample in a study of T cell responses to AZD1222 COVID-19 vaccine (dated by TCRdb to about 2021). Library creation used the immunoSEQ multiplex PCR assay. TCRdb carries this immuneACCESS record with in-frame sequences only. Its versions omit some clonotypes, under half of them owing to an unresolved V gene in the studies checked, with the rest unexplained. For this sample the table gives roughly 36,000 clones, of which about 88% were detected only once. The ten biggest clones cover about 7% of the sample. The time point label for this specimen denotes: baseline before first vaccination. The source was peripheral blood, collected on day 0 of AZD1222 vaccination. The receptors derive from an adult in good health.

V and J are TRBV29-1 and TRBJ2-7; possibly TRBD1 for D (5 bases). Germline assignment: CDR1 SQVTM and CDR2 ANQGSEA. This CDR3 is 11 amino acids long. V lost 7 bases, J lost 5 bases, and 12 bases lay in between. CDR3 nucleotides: TGCAGCGGACTCACAGGTGACGAGCAGTACTTC. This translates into CSGLTGDEQYF.

In DNA, the CDR3 is TGTGCCAGCAGCTTACGGGCTACTTACGAGCAGTACTTC. Protein: CASSLRATYEQYF. The chain carries TRBV11-2 and TRBJ2-7; D is unclear. Trimming shortened V by 2 bases and J by 4 bases, and 9 bases separated the two germline ends. CDR1 is SGHAT and CDR2 is FQNNGV in the germline V gene. The CDR3 covers 13 residues.

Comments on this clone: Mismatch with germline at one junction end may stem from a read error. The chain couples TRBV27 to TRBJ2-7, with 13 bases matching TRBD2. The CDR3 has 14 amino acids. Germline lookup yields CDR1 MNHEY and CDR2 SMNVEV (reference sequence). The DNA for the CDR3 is TGTGCCAGCAGTCGCGATCGGGGAGGACTAGCGGGAGTTTTC. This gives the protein CASSRDRGGLAGVF.

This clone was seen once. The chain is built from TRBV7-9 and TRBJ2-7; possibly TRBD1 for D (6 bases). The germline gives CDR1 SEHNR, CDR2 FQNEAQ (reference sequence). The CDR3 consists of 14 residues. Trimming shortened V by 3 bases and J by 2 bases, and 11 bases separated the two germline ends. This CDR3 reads CASSLDSQPYEQYF. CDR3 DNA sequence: TGTGCCAGCAGCTTGGACAGCCAGCCCTACGAGCAGTACTTC.

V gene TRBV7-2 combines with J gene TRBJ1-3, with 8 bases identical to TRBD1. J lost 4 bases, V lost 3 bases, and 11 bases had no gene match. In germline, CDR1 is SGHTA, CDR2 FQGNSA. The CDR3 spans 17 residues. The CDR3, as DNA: TGTGCCAGCAGCTTGGTTGGACAGGGCCCCCGGGGAAACACCATATATTTT. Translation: CASSLVGQGPRGNTIYF.

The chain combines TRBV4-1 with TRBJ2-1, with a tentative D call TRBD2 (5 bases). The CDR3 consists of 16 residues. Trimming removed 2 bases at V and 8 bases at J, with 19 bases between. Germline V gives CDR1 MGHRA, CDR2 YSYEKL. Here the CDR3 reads CASSQPTTGMGYEQFF. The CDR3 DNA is TGCGCCAGCAGCCAACCGACTACCGGTATGGGATATGAGCAGTTCTTC.

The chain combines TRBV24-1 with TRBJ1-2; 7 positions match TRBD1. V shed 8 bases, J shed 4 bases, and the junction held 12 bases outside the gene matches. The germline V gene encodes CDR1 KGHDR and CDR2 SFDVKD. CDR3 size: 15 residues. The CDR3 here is CATINLGGQPYGYTF. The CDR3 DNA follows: TGTGCCACCATTAACCTAGGGGGACAGCCCTATGGCTACACCTTC.

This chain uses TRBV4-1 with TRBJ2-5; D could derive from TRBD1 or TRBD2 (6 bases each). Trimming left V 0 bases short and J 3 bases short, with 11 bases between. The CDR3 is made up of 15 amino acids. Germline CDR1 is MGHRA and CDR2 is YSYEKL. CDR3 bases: TGCGCCAGCAGCCAAGAAGGAGGGGGTGAAGAGACCCAGTACTTC. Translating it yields CASSQEGGGEETQYF.

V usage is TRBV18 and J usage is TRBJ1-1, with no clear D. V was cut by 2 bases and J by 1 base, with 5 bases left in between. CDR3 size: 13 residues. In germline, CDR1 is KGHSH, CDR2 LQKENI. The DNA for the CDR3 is TGTGCCAGCTCACCAGGGGAGAACACTGAAGCTTTCTTT. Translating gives CASSPGENTEAFF.

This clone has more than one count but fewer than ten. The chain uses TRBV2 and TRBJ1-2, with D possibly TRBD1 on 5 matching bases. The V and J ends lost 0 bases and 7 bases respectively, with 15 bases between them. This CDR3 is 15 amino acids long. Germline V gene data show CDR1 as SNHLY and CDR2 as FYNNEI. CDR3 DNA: TGTGCCAGCAGTGAAGCGGGGCTCGGGGGACTTGGCTACACCTTC. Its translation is CASSEAGLGGLGYTF.

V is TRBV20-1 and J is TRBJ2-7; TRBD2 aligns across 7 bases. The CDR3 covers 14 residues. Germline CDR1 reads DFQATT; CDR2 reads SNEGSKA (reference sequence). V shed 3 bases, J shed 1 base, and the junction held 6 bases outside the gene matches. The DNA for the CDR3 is TGCAGTGCTAGTGGCGGGGGAAGTTCCTACGAGCAGTACTTC. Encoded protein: CSASGGGSSYEQYF.

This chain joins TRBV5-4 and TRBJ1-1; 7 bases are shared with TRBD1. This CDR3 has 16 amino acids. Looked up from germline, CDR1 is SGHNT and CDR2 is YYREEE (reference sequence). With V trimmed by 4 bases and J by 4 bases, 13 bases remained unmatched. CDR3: CASSPDTDRRTTEAFF. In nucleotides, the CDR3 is TGTGCCAGCAGCCCAGATACGGACAGGAGGACCACTGAAGCTTTCTTT.

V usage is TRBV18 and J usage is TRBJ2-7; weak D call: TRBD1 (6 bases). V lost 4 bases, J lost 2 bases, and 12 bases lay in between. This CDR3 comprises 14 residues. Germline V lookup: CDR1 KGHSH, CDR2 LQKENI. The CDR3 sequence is CASSHRDIPYEQYF. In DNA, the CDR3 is TGTGCCAGCTCACACCGGGACATCCCCTACGAGCAGTACTTC.

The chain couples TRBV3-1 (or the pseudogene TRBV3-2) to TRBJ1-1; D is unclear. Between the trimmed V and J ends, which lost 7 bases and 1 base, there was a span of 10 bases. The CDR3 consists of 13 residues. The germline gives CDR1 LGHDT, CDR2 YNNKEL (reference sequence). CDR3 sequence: CASTHGENTEAFF. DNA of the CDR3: TGTGCCAGCACCCACGGCGAGAACACTGAAGCTTTCTTT.

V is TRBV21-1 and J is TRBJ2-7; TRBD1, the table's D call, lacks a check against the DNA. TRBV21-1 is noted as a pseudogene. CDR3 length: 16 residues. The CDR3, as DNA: TGTGCCAGCAGCCCAAAAAACACAGGGCGGTCCTACGAGCAGTACTTC. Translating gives CASSPKNTGRSYEQYF.

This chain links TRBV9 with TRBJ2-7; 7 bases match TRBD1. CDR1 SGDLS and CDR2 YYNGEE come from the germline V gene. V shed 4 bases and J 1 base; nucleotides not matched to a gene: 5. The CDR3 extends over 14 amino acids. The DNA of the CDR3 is TGTGCCAGCAGCCTAGGGACAGAGTCCTACGAGCAGTACTTC. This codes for CASSLGTESYEQYF.

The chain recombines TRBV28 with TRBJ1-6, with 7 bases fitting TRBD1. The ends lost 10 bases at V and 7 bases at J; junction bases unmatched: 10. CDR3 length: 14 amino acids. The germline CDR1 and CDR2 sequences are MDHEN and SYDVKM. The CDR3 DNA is TGTGCCACCCGGCCGGGACAGCCCAATTCACCCCTCCACTTT. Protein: CATRPGQPNSPLHF.